This entry features one T cell receptor (beta chain) sequence. Per the study methods: Amplification of reference gene primers was used by the study to estimate nucleated cell counts. Only in-frame clones appear in the TCRdb table, and some are missing; sequencing was by immunoSEQ multiplex PCR. D and trimming come from the DNA, and the V and J calls and clone size come from that table. The sample records just over 250,000 clones, approximately 79% being singletons. This CDR3 is built from 15 residues. From germline, CDR1 is MNHEY and CDR2 SMNVEV (reference sequence). Unmatched junction bases numbered 13, after V lost 8 bases and J lost 8 bases. The data were obtained in a study of blood T cell repertoires in COVID-19. In the study overall: Collection of acute and convalescent COVID-19 samples took place in the United States, Italy and Spain.

Participants had their cohort set by participant-reported clinical history. The chain is built from TRBV27 and TRBJ2-1; 9 bases line up with TRBD1. The origin of this receptor is a man aged 30 to 45 with acute COVID-19. Input material: PBMCs or T cells enriched from blood (not recorded which). This chain's CDR3 is CASHPSTGGNYEQFF. CDR3 DNA sequence: TGTGCCAGCCATCCCAGCACAGGGGGCAATTATGAGCAGTTCTTC.